This T cell receptor beta chain stems from a study of blood T cell repertoires in COVID-19. Study-wide context: Collection of acute and convalescent COVID-19 samples took place in the United States, Italy and Spain.

With 8 bases removed from V and 6 bases from J, the gap between germline ends came to 11 bases. Germline V gene lookup returns CDR1 MNHEY and CDR2 SVGAGI. The length of the CDR3 is 11 residues. Original data processing: From reference gene primer amplification, estimates of nucleated cell counts were derived. TCRdb keeps only in-frame clones here, not all; method: immunoSEQ multiplex PCR. V and J calls plus clone size are reproduced from that table; the DNA served to infer D and trimming. The data hold roughly 200,000 clones, with approximately 80% observed a single time. Sequenced input: peripheral blood. The clonotype originates from a woman aged 40 to 50 with COVID-19, enrolled during active disease. The chain has TRBV6-5 and TRBJ2-7; tentatively, D is TRBD2 (5 bases). CDR3 protein: CASGRGVEQYF. The CDR3 nucleotides are TGTGCCAGCGGGAGAGGCGTCGAGCAGTACTTC.